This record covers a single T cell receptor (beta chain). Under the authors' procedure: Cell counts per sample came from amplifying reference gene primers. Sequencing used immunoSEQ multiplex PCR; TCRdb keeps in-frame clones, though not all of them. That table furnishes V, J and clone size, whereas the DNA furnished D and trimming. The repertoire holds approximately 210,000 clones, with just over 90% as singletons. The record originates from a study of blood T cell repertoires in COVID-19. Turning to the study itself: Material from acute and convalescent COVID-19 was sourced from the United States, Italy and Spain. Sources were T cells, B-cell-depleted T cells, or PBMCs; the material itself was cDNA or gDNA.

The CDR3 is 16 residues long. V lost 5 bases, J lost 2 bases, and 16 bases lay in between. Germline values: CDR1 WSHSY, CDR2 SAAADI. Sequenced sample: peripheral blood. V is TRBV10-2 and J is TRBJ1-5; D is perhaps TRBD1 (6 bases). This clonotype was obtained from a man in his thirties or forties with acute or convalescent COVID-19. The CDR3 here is CASSKQGLSGNQPQHF. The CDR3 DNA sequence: TGCGCCAGCAGTAAACAGGGATTGAGCGGCAATCAGCCCCAGCATTTT.